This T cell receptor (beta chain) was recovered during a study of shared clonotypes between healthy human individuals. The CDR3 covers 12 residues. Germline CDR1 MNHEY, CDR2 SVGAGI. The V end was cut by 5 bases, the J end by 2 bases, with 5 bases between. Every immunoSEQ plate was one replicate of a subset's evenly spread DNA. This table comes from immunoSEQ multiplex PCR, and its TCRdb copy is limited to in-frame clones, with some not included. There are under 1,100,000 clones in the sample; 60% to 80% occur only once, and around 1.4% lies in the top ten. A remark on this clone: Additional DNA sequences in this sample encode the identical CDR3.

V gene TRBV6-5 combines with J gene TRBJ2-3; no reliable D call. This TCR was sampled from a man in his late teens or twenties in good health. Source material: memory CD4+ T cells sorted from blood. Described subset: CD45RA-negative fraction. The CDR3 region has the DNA TGTGCCAGCAGTCCCTCCACAGATACGCAGTATTTT. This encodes CASSPSTDTQYF.